The clone carrying this T cell receptor beta chain was seen only a few times. The data stem from a study of T-cell reconstitution after alpha-beta-depleted transplantation in children. The V gene end was trimmed by 4 bases and the J gene end by 4 bases; junction bases not matched to a gene: 9. This CDR3 has 16 amino acids. Germline CDR1 is SGHVS and CDR2 is FNYEAQ. TCRbeta library construction was performed incorporating unique molecular identifiers. TCRdb itself ran the PCR reads through MiXCR, one entry per CDR3 protein. The sample records under 350,000 distinct CDR3 sequences, about a tenth being singletons.

The rearrangement uses TRBV7-6 and TRBJ2-3, with 9 nucleotides matching TRBD1. This specimen was PBMCs from the stem cell graft donor, taken from the stem cell graft. The sequence came from a human donor who donated a stem cell graft to a child with SCID. DNA of the CDR3: TGTGCCAGCAGCTCCTCGGGACAGGGAGTATCAGATACGCAGTATTTT. This sequence encodes CASSSSGQGVSDTQYF.